This passage covers 12 T cell receptor beta chains from one sample sequenced in a study of blood T cells in healthy people across ages. The second PCR ran about 6 to 12 cycles with a sample-barcoded 5' primer and J-beta primers. TCRdb independently ran MiXCR on the 5' RACE reads; one entry per CDR3 protein. Of approximately 960,000 distinct CDR3 sequences listed, 29% are singletons. This sample also appeared in a second study, on T cells of mothers and their children.

The sequencing sample was made of blood. The origin of the receptors is a woman between 40 and 50 years old in good health.

There are a few counts of this clonotype. V gene TRBV9 combines with J gene TRBJ1-2; 8 bases are a match to TRBD1. Per germline, CDR1 SGDLS and CDR2 YYNGEE. The CDR3 contains 16 residues. V lost 3 bases and J lost 6; bases outside the gene matches: 13. The CDR3 loop is CASSAPRDRYRDGYTF. The DNA of the CDR3 is TGTGCCAGCAGCGCCCCTCGGGACAGGTACCGGGATGGCTACACCTTC.

The rearrangement uses TRBV30 and TRBJ1-1, with D uncertain. The V end lost 0 bases, the J end lost 11 bases, and 10 bases lay between the germline ends. This CDR3 contains 11 residues. Germline CDR1 reads GTSNPN; CDR2 reads SVGIG (reference sequence). The CDR3: CAWSVIREAFF. The CDR3 nucleotides are TGTGCCTGGAGTGTAATCCGAGAGGCTTTCTTT.

Only a few counts were recorded for this clonotype. The chain couples TRBV5-1 to TRBJ2-5; 9 nucleotides agree with TRBD1. This CDR3 region has 15 residues. V lost 6 bases, J lost 4 bases, and 10 bases stayed unmatched. CDR1 and CDR2 from the germline V gene are SGHRS and YFSETQ. CDR3 DNA: TGCGCCAGCACCCCGGGGACAGGGACGGGAGAGACCCAGTACTTC. Protein product: CASTPGTGTGETQYF.

The V and J genes are TRBV7-2 and TRBJ2-5; D may be TRBD1 (6 bases). V was trimmed by 5 bases and J by 5 bases, leaving 15 bases between them. This CDR3 spans 14 amino acids. Germline CDR1 and CDR2: SGHTA and FQGNSA. The CDR3 spells CASSRQGQGETQYF. CDR3 nucleotide sequence: TGTGCCAGCAGCCGTCAGGGGCAAGGGGAGACCCAGTACTTC.

The rearrangement joins TRBV6-1 to TRBJ2-5; 8 bases map to TRBD2. This CDR3 has 16 amino acids. The germline gives CDR1 MNHNS, CDR2 SASEGT. V gave up 4 bases and J gave up 1 base; unmatched junction bases: 8. CDR3 region: CASSVSRGVLQETQYF. As DNA, the CDR3 is TGTGCCAGCAGTGTTTCGCGGGGGGTCCTCCAAGAGACCCAGTACTTC.

CDR3: CASGRAGIGEKLFF. CDR3 DNA: TGTGCCAGCGGGAGGGCAGGGATTGGTGAAAAACTGTTTTTT. The chain couples TRBV12-3 or TRBV12-4 to TRBJ1-4; maybe TRBD1 (5 bases). The V and J ends lost 8 bases and 7 bases respectively, with 17 bases between them. CDR3 size: 14 residues.

Remarks on this clonotype: This may arise from a read error, as a much more abundant clone is one base away. This rearrangement joins TRBV28 to TRBJ2-1; TRBD1 matches 8 bases. Germline CDR1 MDHEN, CDR2 SYDVKM. The CDR3 totals 17 residues. V was clipped by 2 bases and J by 3 bases; unmatched bases: 9. The CDR3 loop reads CASSLPEAGGSYNEQFF. The CDR3 nucleotides read TGTGCCAGCAGTTTACCCGAGGCAGGGGGCAGCTACAATGAGCAGTTCTTC.

This clonotype was counted ten times or more. An end of the junction differs from the germline gene, which may be a read error. This rearrangement joins TRBV14 to TRBJ2-6, with D unclear. This CDR3 is 16 amino acids long. Germline V gives CDR1 SGHDN, CDR2 FVKESK. The DNA for the CDR3 is TGCGCCAGCAGCCAAGATGGGCGGTCCGGGGCCAACGTCCTGACTTTC. Translation gives CASSQDGRSGANVLTF. Full variable domain (remainder filled in from reference TRBV14 and TRBJ2-6): EAGVTQFPSHSVIEKGQTVTLRCDPISGHDNLYWYRRVMGKEIKFLLHFVKESKQDESGMPNNRFLAERTGGTYSTLKVQPAELEDSGVYFCASSQDGRSGANVLTFGAGSRLTVL.

This clonotype was seen many times. One base away lies a much larger clone, so this may be a sequencing read error. The chain couples TRBV5-1 to TRBJ2-7; D not certain. The length of the CDR3 is 12 residues. V lost 1 base, J lost 3 bases, and 5 bases lay in between. The germline V gene encodes CDR1 SGHRS and CDR2 YFSETQ. The CDR3 nucleotides are TGCGCCAGCAGCTTGTGGGACTACGAGCAGTACTTC. This gives the protein CASSLWDYEQYF.

In its sample, this clonotype was seen many times. V is TRBV20-1 and J is TRBJ1-2; D gene uncertain. This CDR3 spans 14 amino acids. From germline, CDR1 is DFQATT and CDR2 SNEGSKA (reference sequence). The germline V and J ends were trimmed by 2 bases and 0 bases, with 10 bases remaining between them. CDR3 coding DNA: TGCAGTGCTAGATGGCACGAAACTAACTATGGCTACACCTTC. Translated: CSARWHETNYGYTF.

The chain has TRBV27 and TRBJ2-7; D is perhaps TRBD2 (5 bases). V lost 2 bases and J lost 4, with 15 bases in between. Looked up from germline, CDR1 is MNHEY and CDR2 is SMNVEV (reference sequence). The CDR3 loop spans 15 amino acids. The CDR3 spells CASSLTRTGGYEQYF. The CDR3 coding sequence is TGTGCCAGCAGTTTAACGCGGACCGGAGGATACGAGCAGTACTTC.

This clonotype was detected only a few times. V and J are TRBV15 and TRBJ1-2, with D tentatively TRBD1 (5 bases). V lost 5 bases, J lost 3 bases, and 13 bases lay in between. Germline V lookup: CDR1 LNHNV, CDR2 YYDKDF (reference sequence). This CDR3 region has 14 residues. The CDR3: CATSFSPGDYGYTF. For the CDR3, the DNA is TGTGCCACCAGCTTTAGTCCGGGGGACTATGGCTACACCTTC.